The rows below give T cell receptor beta chains drawn from one sample of a study of T-cell memory formation after mild COVID-19. One entry per CDR3 protein, called by TCRdb with MiXCR from the 5' RACE reads. The sample contains a few hundred thousand distinct CDR3 sequences, roughly a fifth of which appear only once. The specimen sequenced was PBMCs or a T cell subset sorted from them (not recorded which). These receptors were collected from a man aged 18 to 29 who had mild COVID-19 (a few samples of this study predate the infection). Cell type and time point are not known. The CDR3 runs from the conserved cysteine through the conserved F or W. The D gene is left open where the match is weak. Clone size appears in some rows only: once, few, many, or a class for an expanded clone.

TRBD1 NA TRBJ2-3 TRBV11-3 CASSIGTGDTDTQYF TGTGCCAGCAGCATCGGGACAGGGGACACAGATACGCAGTATTTT
NA few TRBJ1-6 TRBV7-2 CASSADTPLTPLHF TGTGCCAGCAGCGCAGACACCCCACTGACACCCCTCCACTTT
NA few TRBJ2-1 TRBV4-2 CASSQQPGVGEQFF TGTGCCAGCAGCCAACAGCCAGGGGTCGGTGAGCAGTTCTTC
NA NA TRBJ2-5 TRBV2 CASNREGETQYF TGTGCCAGCAACCGCGAGGGAGAGACCCAGTACTTC
NA few TRBJ2-5 TRBV29-1 CSVWGDSRETQYF TGCAGCGTCTGGGGGGACTCCCGGGAGACCCAGTACTTC
NA few TRBJ2-1 TRBV7-9 CASSMSSYNEQFF TGTGCCAGCAGTATGAGCTCCTACAATGAGCAGTTCTTC
NA few TRBJ2-5 TRBV5-1 CASSLAGEEETQYF TGCGCCAGCAGCTTGGCGGGAGAAGAAGAGACCCAGTACTTC
TRBD1 NA TRBJ1-6 TRBV7-9 CAIGSGTGYNSPLHF TGTGCCATCGGATCCGGGACAGGGTATAATTCACCCCTCCACTTT
NA once TRBJ1-3 TRBV3-1 CASSQDPRRIGNTIYF TGTGCCAGCAGCCAAGATCCCCGCCGAATTGGAAACACCATATATTTT
TRBD1 NA TRBJ2-1 TRBV29-1 CSVESGQGADEQFF TGCAGCGTCGAGTCTGGACAGGGGGCTGATGAGCAGTTCTTC
NA few TRBJ2-3 TRBV28 CASKDASTDTQYF TGTGCCAGTAAGGACGCTTCAACAGATACGCAGTATTTT
TRBD1 NA TRBJ2-3 TRBV24-1 CATSDWGTGSDTQYF TGTGCCACCAGTGATTGGGGGACAGGGTCAGATACGCAGTATTTT
TRBD1 NA TRBJ2-7 TRBV7-9 CASSLVGHRGLGPPYEQYF TGTGCCAGCAGCTTAGTGGGGCACAGGGGGCTTGGCCCTCCCTACGAGCAGTACTTC